The 11 T cell receptor beta chains in this list originate from one sample, sequenced in a study of regulatory T cells in long-lasting Graves disease. The time point: newly diagnosed GD, antithyroid drugs for less than 3 months. TCR sequences were obtained from RNA taken from PBMCs. Assembly of TCR beta libraries relied on iRepertoire HTBI primers together with Arm-PCR of CDR3 regions. TCRdb reanalysed the multiplex PCR reads using MiXCR and keeps one entry per CDR3 protein. The table shows roughly 410,000 distinct CDR3 sequences, with about 15% occurring only once. These same records also appear under a second study, on T cells in Graves' hyperthyroidism and ophthalmopathy.

Sequencing was performed on peripheral blood mononuclear cells (PBMCs), taken at new diagnosis, from a patient treated with antithyroid drugs. The source is a middle-aged woman with Graves disease.

This clonotype was detected many times. This chain uses TRBV27 with TRBJ2-1; D is unresolved. The CDR3 has 15 amino acids. Trimming cost V 3 bases and J 2 bases, with 11 bases left between them. CDR1 is MNHEY, CDR2 SMNVEV, per germline (reference sequence). CDR3 sequence reads: CASSFGLATYNEQFF. CDR3 nucleotides: TGTGCCAGCAGTTTTGGGCTCGCTACCTACAATGAGCAGTTCTTC.

Regarding this clonotype: Just one base apart from a much larger clone, this may be a read error. The rearrangement uses TRBV2 and TRBJ2-7; 8 bases map to TRBD1. Germline V gene data show CDR1 as SNHLY and CDR2 as FYNNEI. This CDR3 region has 16 residues. CDR3 sequence reads: CASTNRRQGKEYEQCF. The CDR3 DNA is TGTGCCAGCACCAACCGTAGACAGGGGAAAGAGTACGAGCAGTGCTTC.

This clonotype appeared a few times. The chain recombines TRBV28 with TRBJ1-5, with TRBD1 identical over 8 bases. The CDR3 sequence is 17 residues long. V shed 8 bases and J 6 bases; nucleotides not matched to a gene: 18. In germline, CDR1 is MDHEN, CDR2 SYDVKM. CDR3 loop: CASGPYRDRWEGQPQHF. DNA for the CDR3: TGTGCCAGCGGGCCTTATAGGGACAGGTGGGAGGGTCAGCCCCAGCATTTT. Drawing the rest from reference TRBV28 and TRBJ1-5, the complete variable domain is DVKVTQSSRYLVKRTGEKVFLECVQDMDHENMFWYRQDPGLGLRLIYFSYDVKMKEKGDIPEGYSVSREKKERFSLILESASTNQTSMYLCASGPYRDRWEGQPQHFGDGTRLSIL.

This clonotype has a handful of counts. The chain employs TRBV20-1 and TRBJ1-1; maybe TRBD1 (5 bases). Germline V CDR1 and CDR2: DFQATT, SNEGSKA (reference sequence). The V and J ends lost 3 bases and 1 base respectively, with 9 bases between them. The CDR3 has 13 amino acids. CDR3 DNA: TGCAGTGCTAGGAACAGGCAGAACACTGAAGCTTTCTTT. This translates into CSARNRQNTEAFF.

In this sample, this clonotype turned up a few times. CDR3 residues: CASSPRASHFLEPYNEQFF. CDR3 bases: TGTGCCAGCTCACCAAGGGCTAGCCATTTCCTTGAGCCCTACAATGAGCAGTTCTTC. The chain joins TRBV18 to TRBJ2-1; D is perhaps TRBD2 (5 bases). Per germline, CDR1 KGHSH and CDR2 LQKENI. V shed 2 bases and J shed 2 bases, with 22 bases lying between them. CDR3 length: 19 amino acids.

In regard to this clonotype: This clone may be a read error of a much larger clone one base away. The chain combines TRBV6-1 with TRBJ2-4; D gene uncertain. The CDR3 is 15 amino acids. Germline assignment: CDR1 MNHNS and CDR2 SASEGT. V was clipped by 3 bases and J by 1 base, with 10 bases between them. The CDR3 loop is CASSESLVAKNIQYF. The CDR3 DNA reads as TGTGCCAGCAGTGAGTCGTTGGTCGCCAAAAACATTCAGTACTTC.

About this clonotype: A junction end diverges from the germline sequence, so it may reflect a read error. J is TRBJ2-1 and V is TRBV20-1, with D perhaps matching TRBD2 (6 bases). Looked up from germline, CDR1 is DFQATT and CDR2 is SNEGSKA (reference sequence). The CDR3 has 12 residues. The CDR3 sequence is CSAGEVTSRQCF. In nucleotides, the CDR3 is TGCAGTGCTGGGGAGGTTACTAGCCGGCAGTGCTTC.

The chain couples TRBV7-2 to TRBJ2-1, with unresolved D. With 3 bases removed from V and 8 bases from J, the gap between germline ends came to 17 bases. The germline CDR1 and CDR2 sequences are SGHTA and FQGNSA. This CDR3 contains 15 residues. CDR3 region: CASSFRVPTADEQFF. CDR3 sequence (DNA): TGTGCCAGCAGCTTTCGGGTCCCCACCGCCGATGAGCAGTTCTTC.

This clonotype was seen ten or more times. J is TRBJ2-1 and V is TRBV7-2; D remains ambiguous. The V end was cut by 5 bases, the J end by 0 bases, with 11 bases between. Germline CDR1 and CDR2: SGHTA and FQGNSA. The CDR3 has 15 residues. This CDR3 is CASSHSVSSYNEQFF. In nucleotides, the CDR3 is TGTGCCAGCAGCCATTCCGTAAGCTCCTACAATGAGCAGTTCTTC.

V is TRBV19 and J is TRBJ1-1; the D gene is possibly TRBD1 (5 bases). Trimming took 3 bases from V and 1 from J, leaving 6 bases between them. The CDR3 totals 13 residues. Germline-derived CDR1 and CDR2 are LNHDA and SQIVND (reference sequence). For the CDR3, the DNA is TGTGCCAGTAGTATGAGGGGGAACACTGAAGCTTTCTTT. Translation: CASSMRGNTEAFF.

There are many counts of this clonotype. V gene TRBV7-9 combines with J gene TRBJ2-7; D ambiguous. CDR3 length equals 13 residues. Looked up from germline, CDR1 is SEHNR and CDR2 is FQNEAQ (reference sequence). V was cut by 2 bases and J by 6 bases, with 11 bases left in between. The CDR3 loop is CASSLNQVSEQYF. The CDR3 nucleotides read TGTGCCAGCAGCTTAAACCAGGTCAGCGAGCAGTACTTC.